The sequence of this T cell receptor beta chain was determined in a study of PD-1 blockade in classical Hodgkin lymphoma. Turning to this clone: The antigen is unknown.

Repertoires were generated with immunoSEQ multiplex PCR, while TCRdb's copy carries only in-frame clones and drops some. The sample contains about 42,000 clones, approximately 70% of which appear only once. General study findings and limits: With CD4+ cells, TCR diversity rose significantly by C4D1, but not with CD8+ cells. Prior to therapy, complete responders displayed diversity much like that of newly diagnosed patients. Patients were excluded if nivolumab began under 1 year after ASCT (the autologous transplant).

From germline, CDR1 is SNHLY and CDR2 FYNNEI. The CDR3 has 15 amino acids. V lost 2 bases and J 4 bases, leaving 14 bases between the germline ends. Relapse after autologous stem cell transplantation occurred in every patient, and brentuximab vedotin exposure varied. This chain connects TRBV2 to TRBJ1-2; TRBD1 might be the D (5 bases). The sequence derives from a human donor with classical Hodgkin lymphoma. The sequencing used peripheral blood mononuclear cells (PBMCs), collected at baseline. The CDR3 coding sequence is TGTGCCAGCAGTGAAAACCTAGGAGGGACCTATGGCTACACCTTC. This gives the protein CASSENLGGTYGYTF.